This paragraph reports one T cell receptor (beta chain). Primers used in a second PCR of roughly 7 to 11 cycles were a sample-barcoded 5' primer and a J-beta primer mix. TCRdb itself ran the 5' RACE reads through MiXCR, one entry per CDR3 protein. The table records over 750,000 distinct CDR3 sequences, 25% of them present only once. The data originate from a study of blood T cells in healthy people across ages. The CDR3 spans 12 residues. The ends were cut back, 4 bases at V and 13 bases at J, with 14 bases in the middle. CDR1 and CDR2 (germline): SQVTM, ANQGSEA. Another study also made use of these data, one on T cells of mothers and their children.

The chain is built from TRBV29-1 and TRBJ1-6; D is uncertain. Sequencing used blood. The TCR sequence derives from a boy aged 10-17 years in good health. The CDR3 spells CSVARELRPLHF. As DNA, the CDR3 is TGCAGCGTTGCTAGGGAACTTCGGCCCCTCCACTTT.